Listed below are T cell receptor beta chains from one sample, sequenced in a study of cytomegalovirus exposure and HLA in healthy donors. TCRdb keeps only in-frame clones here, not all; method: immunoSEQ multiplex PCR. The sample consists of roughly 160,000 clones, roughly 80% of them appearing once. Sequencing was performed on PBMCs. The receptors derive from a male donor in good health and CMV-seronegative. Each CDR3 is given with its conserved first and last residue. The D gene is left open where the match is weak. Clone size is shown for a subset of rows, as once, few, many or a class of expanded clone.

j_call | v_call | clone_size | d_call | cdr3_nt | cdr3_aa
TRBJ2-7 | TRBV5-1 | few | - | TGCGCCAGCAGCCCCACTGCCGGGTACGAGCAGTACTTC | CASSPTAGYEQYF
TRBJ2-2 | TRBV5-6 | - | TRBD1 | TGTGCCAGCAGCTCGGGACAGGGTATAAGCACCGGGGAGCTGTTTTTT | CASSSGQGISTGELFF
TRBJ1-6 | TRBV6-6 | - | TRBD1 | TGTGCCAGCAGTCCCCGGACAGGGGGTTGGCCCCTCCACTTT | CASSPRTGGWPLHF
TRBJ1-2 | TRBV10-3 | - | - | TGTGCCATCAAAGGGGGGGTCCATGGCTACACCTTC | CAIKGGVHGYTF
TRBJ1-1 | TRBV18 | - | - | TGTGCCAGCTCACGGCTCAGGGCCCTCTCTGAAGCTTTCTTT | CASSRLRALSEAFF
TRBJ1-1 | TRBV30 | once | - | TGTGCCTGGAGTGGGGGGGACCGTGAAGCTTTCTTT | CAWSGGDREAFF
TRBJ2-7 | TRBV10-2 | - | - | TGCGCCAGCACGGGTGGCTCCTACGAGCAGTACTTC | CASTGGSYEQYF
TRBJ1-5 | TRBV12-5 | few | - | TGTGCTAGTGGTTTGTTGTGGGCAGGGAGCAATCAGCCCCAGCATTTT | CASGLLWAGSNQPQHF
TRBJ2-2 | TRBV7-9 | once | TRBD1 | TGTGCCAGCAGCCAGGGGGCCGGGGAGCTGTTTTTT | CASSQGAGELFF
TRBJ1-5 | TRBV7-2 | few | - | TGTGCCAGCAGCTTAAACTCCGCAGGGAGCAATCAGCCCCAGCATTTT | CASSLNSAGSNQPQHF
TRBJ2-3 | TRBV7-7 | - | - | TGTGCCAGCAGCTTAAATAGCTTCACAGATACGCAGTATTTT | CASSLNSFTDTQYF
TRBJ2-7 | TRBV5-8 | - | TRBD1 | TGTGCCAGCAGCCCTGGACAGGGGTCCTTCTCCTACGAGCAGTACTTC | CASSPGQGSFSYEQYF
TRBJ1-1 | TRBV10-3 | few | TRBD1 | TGTGCCATCAGGGACAGGCAAAACCCGTGGAACACTGAAGCTTTCTTT | CAIRDRQNPWNTEAFF
TRBJ2-7 | TRBV7-9 | - | TRBD1 | TGTGCCAGCAGCTTAGGGGGGACAGGGGACGAGCAGTACTTC | CASSLGGTGDEQYF
TRBJ1-4 | TRBV7-9 | - | - | TGTGCCAGCAGCTTAGCACAGGGACATGAATCTGAAAAACTGTTTTTT | CASSLAQGHESEKLFF
TRBJ1-5 | TRBV30 | - | - | TGTGCCTGGAGTGGCGCAAACCATCAGCCCCAGCATTTT | CAWSGANHQPQHF
TRBJ2-2 | TRBV10-1 | - | - | TGCGCCAGCAGCAACTCGATAGGGAGTACCGGGGAGCTGTTTTTT | CASSNSIGSTGELFF
TRBJ2-2 | TRBV9 | - | - | TGTGCCAGCAGCGCCCTTTCGGGGGGCCACACCGGGGAGCTGTTTTTT | CASSALSGGHTGELFF
TRBJ2-1 | TRBV29-1 | few | - | TGCAGCGTTGCGGGATCCCAACGAGGTGAGCAGTTCTTC | CSVAGSQRGEQFF
TRBJ2-1 | TRBV18 | few | - | TGTGCCAGCTCACCCGCTAACTACAATGAGCAGTTCTTC | CASSPANYNEQFF
TRBJ1-1 | TRBV30 | - | TRBD1 | TGTGCCTGCCTCGGTGGGACAGGATCCAACACTGAAGCTTTCTTT | CACLGGTGSNTEAFF
TRBJ2-1 | TRBV5-1 | - | - | TGCGCCAGCAGTCTCACCTTTGACAGCTACAATGAGCAGTTCTTC | CASSLTFDSYNEQFF
TRBJ1-4 | TRBV29-1 | once | - | TGCAGCGTTATAGATTCAACTAATGAAAAACTGTTTTTT | CSVIDSTNEKLFF
TRBJ2-2 | TRBV7-2 | - | - | TGTGCCAGCAGCGCGACAGCCCGAAACAACGCCGGGGAGCTGTTTTTT | CASSATARNNAGELFF
TRBJ1-1 | TRBV10-3 | few | - | TGTGCCATCAATACCGGGCGGGGCACTGAAGCTTTCTTT | CAINTGRGTEAFF
TRBJ1-6 | TRBV30 | - | TRBD1 | TGTGCCTGGAGTCAGGGGTGGCAGGGGGGCGGATCACCCCTCCACTTT | CAWSQGWQGGGSPLHF
TRBJ2-7 | TRBV4-1 | once | TRBD1 | TGCGCCAGCAGCCAACCCCGGGACAGGATCTACGAGCAGTACTTC | CASSQPRDRIYEQYF
TRBJ2-1 | TRBV5-1 | - | TRBD1 | TGCGCCAGCAGCTCCGGGACAGGGCCTTGGGGCGAGCAGTTCTTC | CASSSGTGPWGEQFF
TRBJ2-1 | TRBV7-9 | - | TRBD2 | TGTGCCAGCACCCTCAGCGGGGGGGCCTGGGGAAGTGAGCAGTTCTTC | CASTLSGGAWGSEQFF
TRBJ2-3 | TRBV11-3 | - | TRBD2 | TGTGCCAGCAGCTTAGGCGGGGGGGCCGGAGATACGCAGTATTTT | CASSLGGGAGDTQYF
TRBJ2-7 | TRBV6-6 | - | - | TGTGCCAGCAGGATAGACATAGCCTACGAGCAGTACTTC | CASRIDIAYEQYF
TRBJ2-7 | TRBV6-1 | few | TRBD1 | TGTGCCAGCAGTGGGACAGGGGTGGGCGAGCAGTACTTC | CASSGTGVGEQYF
TRBJ2-3 | TRBV6-4 | few | TRBD1 | TGTGCCAGCAGCCGGGACAGGGTCGGCACAGATACGCAGTATTTT | CASSRDRVGTDTQYF
TRBJ1-2 | TRBV5-5 | - | - | TGTGCCAGCAGCTTGTCCCCGGGGATCCCAAACTATGGCTACACCTTC | CASSLSPGIPNYGYTF